These T cell receptor beta chains were read from a single sample in a study of T cell responses to AZD1222 COVID-19 vaccine. The method was immunoSEQ multiplex PCR; TCRdb's version includes in-frame clones alone and lacks a portion of them. The data show 70,000 to 90,000 clones, with roughly 90% seen just once and around 3% held by the top ten. The sample consisted of peripheral blood, taken on day 0 of AZD1222 vaccination. The receptors here all came from an adult in good health. Each CDR3 is given with its conserved first and last residue. The order of the fields is D gene, CDR3 length, J gene, V gene, clone size, CDR3 protein, CDR3 DNA. The D gene is left open where the match is weak. Clone size, where shown, is once, few, many, or a class for clones that have expanded.

D gene: NA; CDR3 length: 15; J gene: TRBJ2-7; V gene: TRBV14; clone size: NA; CDR3 protein: CASSHRQGYFNEQYF; CDR3 DNA: TGTGCCAGCAGCCATCGGCAAGGGTATTTCAACGAGCAGTACTTC
D gene: TRBD1; CDR3 length: 15; J gene: TRBJ1-4; V gene: TRBV24-1; clone size: NA; CDR3 protein: CATSDPGQAGEKLFF; CDR3 DNA: TGTGCCACCAGTGACCCAGGACAGGCGGGTGAAAAACTGTTTTTT
D gene: TRBD2; CDR3 length: 16; J gene: TRBJ2-3; V gene: TRBV7-9; clone size: NA; CDR3 protein: CASSFFSGLGSDTQYF; CDR3 DNA: TGTGCCAGCAGCTTCTTTAGCGGACTAGGCTCAGATACGCAGTATTTT
D gene: NA; CDR3 length: 13; J gene: TRBJ1-4; V gene: TRBV28; clone size: NA; CDR3 protein: CASSGGVNEKLFF; CDR3 DNA: TGTGCCAGCAGTGGTGGGGTAAATGAAAAACTGTTTTTT
D gene: NA; CDR3 length: 16; J gene: TRBJ1-2; V gene: TRBV3-1/TRBV3-2; clone size: NA; CDR3 protein: CASSRKTLADHYGYTF; CDR3 DNA: TGTGCCAGCAGCCGCAAGACTCTTGCCGATCACTATGGCTACACCTTC
D gene: TRBD1; CDR3 length: 13; J gene: TRBJ1-1; V gene: TRBV3-1/TRBV3-2; clone size: NA; CDR3 protein: CASTADRASEAFF; CDR3 DNA: TGTGCCAGCACCGCGGACAGGGCCTCTGAAGCTTTCTTT
D gene: NA; CDR3 length: 14; J gene: TRBJ1-1; V gene: TRBV28; clone size: NA; CDR3 protein: CASSELGGIGEAFF; CDR3 DNA: TGTGCCAGCAGTGAGCTGGGGGGCATAGGTGAAGCTTTCTTT
D gene: NA; CDR3 length: 13; J gene: TRBJ2-5; V gene: TRBV30; clone size: NA; CDR3 protein: CAWSGSVWETQYF; CDR3 DNA: TGTGCCTGGAGTGGTAGCGTTTGGGAGACCCAGTACTTC
D gene: TRBD1; CDR3 length: 17; J gene: TRBJ2-5; V gene: TRBV7-2; clone size: NA; CDR3 protein: CASSPTRDREFWETQYF; CDR3 DNA: TGTGCCAGCAGCCCAACCCGGGACAGGGAGTTTTGGGAGACCCAGTACTTC
D gene: TRBD2; CDR3 length: 16; J gene: TRBJ2-2; V gene: TRBV11-3; clone size: NA; CDR3 protein: CASRPGTSGNTGELFF; CDR3 DNA: TGTGCCAGCAGGCCCGGGACTAGCGGGAACACCGGGGAGCTGTTTTTT
D gene: NA; CDR3 length: 13; J gene: TRBJ1-1; V gene: TRBV11-2; clone size: once; CDR3 protein: CASSWQGRGEAFF; CDR3 DNA: TGTGCCAGCAGCTGGCAGGGTCGGGGTGAAGCTTTCTTT
D gene: NA; CDR3 length: 12; J gene: TRBJ1-1; V gene: TRBV19; clone size: NA; CDR3 protein: CASSGGNVGAFF; CDR3 DNA: TGTGCCAGTAGCGGGGGGAATGTGGGCGCTTTCTTT
D gene: TRBD1; CDR3 length: 16; J gene: TRBJ2-1; V gene: TRBV27; clone size: NA; CDR3 protein: CASSGLPGQLNNEQFF; CDR3 DNA: TGTGCCAGCAGTGGATTACCGGGACAGCTAAACAATGAGCAGTTCTTC
D gene: NA; CDR3 length: 12; J gene: TRBJ1-3; V gene: TRBV5-6; clone size: NA; CDR3 protein: CASSGPGDTIYF; CDR3 DNA: TGTGCCAGCAGCGGCCCCGGGGACACCATATATTTT
D gene: NA; CDR3 length: 13; J gene: TRBJ1-5; V gene: TRBV5-1; clone size: NA; CDR3 protein: CASSQGTDQPQHF; CDR3 DNA: TGCGCCAGCAGCCAAGGGACCGATCAGCCCCAGCATTTT
D gene: NA; CDR3 length: 14; J gene: TRBJ1-2; V gene: TRBV6-6; clone size: NA; CDR3 protein: CASSQRGSNYGYTF; CDR3 DNA: TGTGCCAGCAGCCAACGGGGTTCCAACTATGGCTACACCTTC
D gene: NA; CDR3 length: 13; J gene: TRBJ1-5; V gene: TRBV7-2; clone size: NA; CDR3 protein: CASSLRINQPQHF; CDR3 DNA: TGTGCCAGCAGCTTGCGTATCAATCAGCCCCAGCATTTT
D gene: NA; CDR3 length: 14; J gene: TRBJ2-1; V gene: TRBV19; clone size: NA; CDR3 protein: CASSSGLGYNEQFF; CDR3 DNA: TGTGCCAGTTCGTCGGGACTGGGTTACAATGAGCAGTTCTTC
D gene: NA; CDR3 length: 13; J gene: TRBJ2-7; V gene: TRBV5-1; clone size: NA; CDR3 protein: CASSFLKGDEQYF; CDR3 DNA: TGCGCCAGCAGCTTCCTGAAGGGCGACGAGCAGTACTTC
D gene: TRBD2; CDR3 length: 17; J gene: TRBJ2-6; V gene: TRBV5-1; clone size: NA; CDR3 protein: CASSLAFRGAGANVLTF; CDR3 DNA: TGCGCCAGCAGCTTGGCGTTCCGGGGGGCTGGGGCCAACGTCCTGACTTTC
D gene: NA; CDR3 length: 12; J gene: TRBJ2-2; V gene: TRBV7-3; clone size: NA; CDR3 protein: CARNPAQGELFF; CDR3 DNA: TGTGCCAGGAACCCCGCACAGGGGGAGCTGTTTTTT
D gene: TRBD1; CDR3 length: 14; J gene: TRBJ1-1; V gene: TRBV27; clone size: NA; CDR3 protein: CASSLQGANTEAFF; CDR3 DNA: TGTGCCAGCAGTCTTCAGGGGGCGAACACTGAAGCTTTCTTT
D gene: NA; CDR3 length: 12; J gene: TRBJ1-1; V gene: TRBV6-5; clone size: NA; CDR3 protein: CASSHSGEEAFF; CDR3 DNA: TGTGCCAGCAGTCACTCAGGAGAAGAAGCTTTCTTT
D gene: NA; CDR3 length: 14; J gene: TRBJ2-7; V gene: TRBV4-1; clone size: NA; CDR3 protein: CASSQAASTYEQYF; CDR3 DNA: TGCGCCAGCAGCCAAGCCGCTTCCACCTACGAGCAGTACTTC
D gene: NA; CDR3 length: 15; J gene: TRBJ1-5; V gene: TRBV7-9; clone size: NA; CDR3 protein: CASSSRTDSNQPQHF; CDR3 DNA: TGTGCCAGCAGCTCCAGGACGGATAGCAATCAGCCCCAGCATTTT
D gene: NA; CDR3 length: 16; J gene: TRBJ1-6; V gene: TRBV5-1; clone size: NA; CDR3 protein: CASSGGTGARDSPLHF; CDR3 DNA: TGCGCCAGCAGCGGCGGCACGGGCGCCAGGGATTCACCCCTCCACTTT
D gene: TRBD2; CDR3 length: 15; J gene: TRBJ2-5; V gene: TRBV28; clone size: NA; CDR3 protein: CASSTSGEGQETQYF; CDR3 DNA: TGTGCCAGCAGCACTTCGGGGGAGGGACAAGAGACCCAGTACTTC
D gene: TRBD1; CDR3 length: 13; J gene: TRBJ1-1; V gene: TRBV11-1; clone size: NA; CDR3 protein: CASSLTGTTEAFF; CDR3 DNA: TGTGCCAGCAGCTTGACAGGGACCACTGAAGCTTTCTTT
D gene: TRBD1; CDR3 length: 13; J gene: TRBJ1-2; V gene: TRBV18; clone size: NA; CDR3 protein: CASSQDRGNGYTF; CDR3 DNA: TGTGCCAGCTCGCAGGACAGGGGGAATGGCTACACCTTC
D gene: NA; CDR3 length: 13; J gene: TRBJ2-1; V gene: TRBV19; clone size: few; CDR3 protein: CASSSTGWGEQFF; CDR3 DNA: TGTGCCAGTAGCTCAACAGGGTGGGGGGAGCAGTTCTTC
D gene: TRBD2; CDR3 length: 18; J gene: TRBJ2-3; V gene: TRBV7-9; clone size: NA; CDR3 protein: CASSLVRLLAGSTDTQYF; CDR3 DNA: TGTGCCAGCAGCTTAGTTCGGCTACTAGCGGGGTCCACAGATACGCAGTATTTT
D gene: NA; CDR3 length: 15; J gene: TRBJ1-5; V gene: TRBV6-1; clone size: NA; CDR3 protein: CASSDVPGPNQPQHF; CDR3 DNA: TGTGCCAGCAGTGACGTCCCAGGCCCGAATCAGCCCCAGCATTTT
D gene: NA; CDR3 length: 14; J gene: TRBJ1-2; V gene: TRBV4-2; clone size: NA; CDR3 protein: CASRLQQGNYGYTF; CDR3 DNA: TGTGCCAGCCGGTTGCAACAGGGTAACTATGGCTACACCTTC
D gene: NA; CDR3 length: 14; J gene: TRBJ2-3; V gene: TRBV6-1; clone size: NA; CDR3 protein: CASSELDRADTQYF; CDR3 DNA: TGTGCCAGCAGTGAACTAGACCGCGCAGATACGCAGTATTTT
D gene: NA; CDR3 length: 11; J gene: TRBJ2-7; V gene: TRBV7-8; clone size: NA; CDR3 protein: CASSLGDEQYF; CDR3 DNA: TGTGCCAGCAGCTTAGGGGACGAGCAGTACTTC
D gene: TRBD1; CDR3 length: 13; J gene: TRBJ2-7; V gene: TRBV6-6; clone size: NA; CDR3 protein: CASRGQGSREQYF; CDR3 DNA: TGTGCCAGCAGGGGACAGGGATCGCGGGAGCAGTACTTC
D gene: NA; CDR3 length: 13; J gene: TRBJ1-1; V gene: TRBV6-5; clone size: NA; CDR3 protein: CASRTGQNTEAFF; CDR3 DNA: TGTGCCAGCAGGACGGGACAGAACACTGAAGCTTTCTTT
D gene: NA; CDR3 length: 15; J gene: TRBJ1-4; V gene: TRBV7-8; clone size: NA; CDR3 protein: CASSLVGTSVEKLFF; CDR3 DNA: TGTGCCAGCAGCTTAGTGGGGACCTCCGTTGAAAAACTGTTTTTT
D gene: TRBD1; CDR3 length: 16; J gene: TRBJ2-1; V gene: TRBV4-1; clone size: NA; CDR3 protein: CASSRMGQGSYNEQFF; CDR3 DNA: TGCGCCAGCAGCCGGATGGGACAGGGCTCCTACAATGAGCAGTTCTTC
D gene: TRBD1; CDR3 length: 15; J gene: TRBJ2-1; V gene: TRBV5-6; clone size: once; CDR3 protein: CASRPGGADYNEQFF; CDR3 DNA: TGTGCCAGCAGACCAGGGGGCGCCGACTACAATGAGCAGTTCTTC
D gene: NA; CDR3 length: 18; J gene: TRBJ2-1; V gene: TRBV3-1/TRBV3-2; clone size: NA; CDR3 protein: CASSRYQGLGHSDNEQFF; CDR3 DNA: TGTGCCAGCAGCCGATACCAGGGTTTAGGACACTCCGACAATGAGCAGTTCTTC
D gene: TRBD1; CDR3 length: 15; J gene: TRBJ1-1; V gene: TRBV3-1/TRBV3-2; clone size: once; CDR3 protein: CASSVPGQGLSEAFF; CDR3 DNA: TGTGCCAGCAGCGTACCGGGACAGGGGCTTTCTGAAGCTTTCTTT
D gene: TRBD1; CDR3 length: 14; J gene: TRBJ1-2; V gene: TRBV15; clone size: NA; CDR3 protein: CATSVGQGGYGYTF; CDR3 DNA: TGTGCCACCAGCGTAGGACAGGGGGGCTATGGCTACACCTTC
D gene: NA; CDR3 length: 16; J gene: TRBJ1-3; V gene: TRBV7-9; clone size: NA; CDR3 protein: CASSLLGSNSGNTIYF; CDR3 DNA: TGTGCCAGCAGCTTATTGGGCAGCAACTCTGGAAACACCATATATTTT
D gene: NA; CDR3 length: 14; J gene: TRBJ1-5; V gene: TRBV2; clone size: NA; CDR3 protein: CASSRGTLDQPQHF; CDR3 DNA: TGTGCCAGCTCGAGGGGGACACTCGATCAGCCCCAGCATTTT
D gene: NA; CDR3 length: 14; J gene: TRBJ1-1; V gene: TRBV6-2/TRBV6-3; clone size: once; CDR3 protein: CASSGSYMNTEAFF; CDR3 DNA: TGTGCCAGCAGTGGGTCCTACATGAACACTGAAGCTTTCTTT
D gene: NA; CDR3 length: 15; J gene: TRBJ2-5; V gene: TRBV19; clone size: NA; CDR3 protein: CASSTGRGTQETQYF; CDR3 DNA: TGTGCCAGTAGTACGGGGCGAGGGACCCAAGAGACCCAGTACTTC
D gene: NA; CDR3 length: 13; J gene: TRBJ2-4; V gene: TRBV5-1; clone size: NA; CDR3 protein: CASSLAPGNIQYF; CDR3 DNA: TGCGCCAGCAGCTTGGCCCCGGGGAACATTCAGTACTTC
D gene: NA; CDR3 length: 14; J gene: TRBJ1-1; V gene: TRBV28; clone size: NA; CDR3 protein: CASSLVGGNTEAFF; CDR3 DNA: TGTGCCAGCAGTTTAGTAGGGGGGAACACTGAAGCTTTCTTT
D gene: TRBD2; CDR3 length: 15; J gene: TRBJ2-1; V gene: TRBV2; clone size: NA; CDR3 protein: CASSEREGSYNEQFF; CDR3 DNA: TGTGCCAGCAGTGAAAGGGAGGGCTCCTACAATGAGCAGTTCTTC
D gene: NA; CDR3 length: 13; J gene: TRBJ1-1; V gene: TRBV12-3/TRBV12-4; clone size: NA; CDR3 protein: CASSLVGNTEAFF; CDR3 DNA: TGTGCCAGCAGTTTAGTGGGGAACACTGAAGCTTTCTTT
D gene: NA; CDR3 length: 11; J gene: TRBJ1-2; V gene: TRBV29-1; clone size: NA; CDR3 protein: CSVDENYGYTF; CDR3 DNA: TGCAGCGTTGATGAGAACTATGGCTACACCTTC
D gene: NA; CDR3 length: 13; J gene: TRBJ1-1; V gene: TRBV9; clone size: NA; CDR3 protein: CASSVRVNTEAFF; CDR3 DNA: TGTGCCAGCAGCGTACGAGTGAACACTGAAGCTTTCTTT
D gene: NA; CDR3 length: 14; J gene: TRBJ2-2; V gene: TRBV9; clone size: NA; CDR3 protein: CASSISYQAGELFF; CDR3 DNA: TGTGCCAGCAGCATTTCGTATCAGGCCGGGGAGCTGTTTTTT